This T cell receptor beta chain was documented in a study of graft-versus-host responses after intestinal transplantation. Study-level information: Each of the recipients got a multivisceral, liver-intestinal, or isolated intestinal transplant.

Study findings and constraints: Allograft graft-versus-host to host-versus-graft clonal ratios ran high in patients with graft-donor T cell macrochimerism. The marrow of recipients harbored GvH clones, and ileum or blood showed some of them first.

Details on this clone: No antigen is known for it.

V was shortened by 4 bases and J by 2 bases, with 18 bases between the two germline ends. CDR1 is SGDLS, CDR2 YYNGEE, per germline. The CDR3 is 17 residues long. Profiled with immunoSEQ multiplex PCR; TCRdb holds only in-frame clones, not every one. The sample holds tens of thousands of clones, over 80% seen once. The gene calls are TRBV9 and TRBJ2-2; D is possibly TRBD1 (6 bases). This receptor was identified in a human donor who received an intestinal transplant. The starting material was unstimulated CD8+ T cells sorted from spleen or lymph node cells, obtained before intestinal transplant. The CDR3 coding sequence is TGTGCCAGCAGCACGAGTAGGCAGGGGACAAACACCGGGGAGCTGTTTTTT. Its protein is CASSTSRQGTNTGELFF.